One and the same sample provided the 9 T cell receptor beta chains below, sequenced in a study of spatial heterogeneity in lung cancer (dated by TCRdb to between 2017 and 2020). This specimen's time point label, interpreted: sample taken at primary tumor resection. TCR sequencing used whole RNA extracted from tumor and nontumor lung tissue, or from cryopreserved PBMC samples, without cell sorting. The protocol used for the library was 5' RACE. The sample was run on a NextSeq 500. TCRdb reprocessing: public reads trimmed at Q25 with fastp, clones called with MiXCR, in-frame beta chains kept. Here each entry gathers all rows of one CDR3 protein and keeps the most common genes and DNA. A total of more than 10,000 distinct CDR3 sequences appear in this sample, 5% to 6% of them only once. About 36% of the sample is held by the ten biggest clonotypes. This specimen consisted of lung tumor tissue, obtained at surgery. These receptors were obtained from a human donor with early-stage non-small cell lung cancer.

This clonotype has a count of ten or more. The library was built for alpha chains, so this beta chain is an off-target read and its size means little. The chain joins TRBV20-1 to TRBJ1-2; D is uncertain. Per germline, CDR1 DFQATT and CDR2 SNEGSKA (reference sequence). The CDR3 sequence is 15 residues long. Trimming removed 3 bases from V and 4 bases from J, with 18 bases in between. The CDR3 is CSASPGGRSTYGYTF. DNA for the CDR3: TGCAGTGCTAGCCCGGGAGGCAGGAGCACCTATGGCTACACCTTC.

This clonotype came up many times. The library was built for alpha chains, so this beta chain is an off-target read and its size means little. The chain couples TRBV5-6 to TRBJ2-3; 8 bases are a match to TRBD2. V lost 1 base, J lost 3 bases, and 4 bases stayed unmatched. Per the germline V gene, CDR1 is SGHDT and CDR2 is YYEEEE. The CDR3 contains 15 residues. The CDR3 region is CASSLPGGRTDTQYF. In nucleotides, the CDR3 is TGTGCCAGCAGCTTGCCGGGAGGGAGGACAGATACGCAGTATTTT. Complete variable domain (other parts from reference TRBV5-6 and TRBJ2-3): DAGVTQSPTHLIKTRGQQVTLRCSPKSGHDTVSWYQQALGQGPQFIFQYYEEEERQRGNFPDRFSGHQFPNYSSELNVNALLLGDSALYLCASSLPGGRTDTQYFGPGTRLTVL.

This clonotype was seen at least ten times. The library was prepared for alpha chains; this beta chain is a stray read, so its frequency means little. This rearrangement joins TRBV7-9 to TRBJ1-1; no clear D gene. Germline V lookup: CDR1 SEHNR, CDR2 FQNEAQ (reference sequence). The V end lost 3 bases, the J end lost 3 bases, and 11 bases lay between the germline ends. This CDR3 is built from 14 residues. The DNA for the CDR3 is TGTGCCAGCAGCTTTAGTGAGTTTGACACTGAAGCTTTCTTT. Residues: CASSFSEFDTEAFF. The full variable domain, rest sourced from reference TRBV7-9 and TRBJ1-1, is DTGVSQNPRHKITKRGQNVTFRCDPISEHNRLYWYRQTLGQGPEFLTYFQNEAQLEKSRLLSDRFSAERPKGSFSTLEIQRTEQGDSAMYLCASSFSEFDTEAFFGQGTRLTVV.

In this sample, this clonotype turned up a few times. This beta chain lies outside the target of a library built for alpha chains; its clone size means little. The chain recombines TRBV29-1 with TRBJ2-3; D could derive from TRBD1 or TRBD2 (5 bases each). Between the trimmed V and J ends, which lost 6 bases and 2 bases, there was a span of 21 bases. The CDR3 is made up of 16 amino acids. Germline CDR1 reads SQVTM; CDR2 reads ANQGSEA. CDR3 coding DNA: TGCAGCGTCCCCGGCAGCCCAGGGAGCCTCACAGATACGCAGTATTTT. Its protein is CSVPGSPGSLTDTQYF.

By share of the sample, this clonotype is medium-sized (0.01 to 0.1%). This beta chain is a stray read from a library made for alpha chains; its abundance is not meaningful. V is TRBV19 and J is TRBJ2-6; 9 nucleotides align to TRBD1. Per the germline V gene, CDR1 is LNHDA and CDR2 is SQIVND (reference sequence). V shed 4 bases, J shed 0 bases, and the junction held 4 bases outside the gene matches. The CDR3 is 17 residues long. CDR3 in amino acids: CASSRTGVLSGANVLTF. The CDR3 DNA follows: TGTGCCAGTAGTAGGACAGGGGTCCTCTCTGGGGCCAACGTCCTGACTTTC.

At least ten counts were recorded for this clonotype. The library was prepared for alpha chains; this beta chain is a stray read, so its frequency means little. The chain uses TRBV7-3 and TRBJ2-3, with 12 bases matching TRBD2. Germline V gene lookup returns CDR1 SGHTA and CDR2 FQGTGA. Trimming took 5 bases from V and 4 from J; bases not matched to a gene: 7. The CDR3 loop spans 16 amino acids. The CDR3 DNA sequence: TGTGCCAGCAGCCCGACTAGCGGGAGTTTTCCAGATACGCAGTATTTT. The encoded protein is CASSPTSGSFPDTQYF. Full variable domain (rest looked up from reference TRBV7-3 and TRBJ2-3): GAGVSQTPSNKVTEKGKYVELRCDPISGHTALYWYRQSLGQGPEFLIYFQGTGAADDSGLPNDRFFAVRPEGSVSTLKIQRTERGDSAVYLCASSPTSGSFPDTQYFGPGTRLTVL.

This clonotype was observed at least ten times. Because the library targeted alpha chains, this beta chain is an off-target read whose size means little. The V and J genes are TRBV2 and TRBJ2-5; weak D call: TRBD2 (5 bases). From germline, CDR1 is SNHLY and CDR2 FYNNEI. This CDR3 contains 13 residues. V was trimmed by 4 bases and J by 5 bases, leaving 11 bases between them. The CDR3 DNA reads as TGTGCCAGCAGTGTAGGATCGGGGGAGACCCAGTACTTC. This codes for CASSVGSGETQYF.

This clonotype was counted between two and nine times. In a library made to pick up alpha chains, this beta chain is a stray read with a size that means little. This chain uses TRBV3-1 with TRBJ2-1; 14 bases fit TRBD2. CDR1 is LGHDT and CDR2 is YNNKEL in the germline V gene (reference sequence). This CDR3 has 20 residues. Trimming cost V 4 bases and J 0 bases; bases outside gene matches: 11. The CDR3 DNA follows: TGTGCCAGCAGCCGAGCCGGGACTAGCGGGGGCCATGGCTCCTACAATGAGCAGTTCTTC. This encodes CASSRAGTSGGHGSYNEQFF.

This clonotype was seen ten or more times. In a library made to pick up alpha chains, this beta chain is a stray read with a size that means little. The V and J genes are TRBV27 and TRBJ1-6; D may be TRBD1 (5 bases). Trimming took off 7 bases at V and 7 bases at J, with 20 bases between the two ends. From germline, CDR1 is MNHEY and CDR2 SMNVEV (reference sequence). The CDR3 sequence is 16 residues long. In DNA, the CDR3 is TGTGCCAGCAAAACTGGACAAGCGGTGGGGAATTCACCCCTCCACTTT. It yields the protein CASKTGQAVGNSPLHF.